The entry below describes one T cell receptor (beta chain). Its antigen is still unknown. Trimming stripped 3 bases from V and 2 bases from J, with 14 bases between. Looked up from germline, CDR1 is LNHDA and CDR2 is SQIVND (reference sequence). The CDR3 runs 16 residues. The RNA input was about 0.45 to 1 ug, and it was reverse transcribed with random hexamers. TCRdb called the immunoSEQ multiplex PCR reads again in MiXCR, with one record for every CDR3 protein. This table has approximately 80,000 distinct CDR3 sequences, roughly 94% appearing once. This record belongs to a study of CD8 T cells in Susac syndrome. Study results and caveats: Peak Susac CD8+ clonal expansion was seen in TEMRA cells and active patients.

V usage is TRBV19 and J usage is TRBJ2-1, with D possibly matching TRBD2 (7 bases). The TCR sequence derives from a human donor with Susac syndrome. Sample: CD8+ T cells from PBMCs. This CDR3 reads CASSMERGGAYNEQFF. The CDR3 DNA is TGTGCCAGTAGTATGGAGAGGGGGGGGGCCTACAATGAGCAGTTCTTC.